This entry features one TCR beta chain sequence. Its target is not known. Targeted sequencing depth ranged from 1 in 200,000 to 1 in 1 million T cells. Here immunoSEQ multiplex PCR was the method, and the copy in TCRdb shows in-frame clones only, minus some. Of around 330,000 clones listed, 60% to 80% are singletons. These data are taken from a study of cytotoxic CD8 clonotypes in ibrutinib-treated CLL. About the research overall: Enrolment comprised roughly 11 relapsed/refractory and more than 14 treatment-naive patients; 17 to 18 were IGHV unmutated. Overall study findings and caveats: Contraction or stability on treatment was seen for public clonotypes, which were uncommon. Clonality climbed at ibrutinib response, then dropped toward baseline at progression.

Germline V gene lookup returns CDR1 SGHDN and CDR2 FVKESK. This CDR3 comprises 13 residues. Trimming stripped 4 bases from V and 4 bases from J, with 11 bases between. The material sequenced was PBMCs, taken after 36 months of ibrutinib treatment. The clonotype was recovered from a human donor with chronic lymphocytic leukemia. This chain joins TRBV14 and TRBJ2-7; no firm D call. This CDR3 reads CASSPRAFYEQYF. CDR3 sequence (DNA): TGTGCCAGCAGCCCTCGGGCCTTTTACGAGCAGTACTTC.